These T cell receptor beta chains were read from a single sample in a study. One entry per CDR3 protein, called by TCRdb with MiXCR from the RT-PCR reads. The data contain 550,000 to 750,000 distinct CDR3 sequences, 14% of them singletons. The sequenced material came from memory CD4+ T cells from blood. These receptors all stem from a female donor in good health, serving as a healthy control. CDR3s include the opening cysteine and the closing phenylalanine or tryptophan. Each record gives: V gene, CDR3 length, D gene, clone size, J gene, CDR3 DNA, CDR3 protein. D genes are given only for firm matches. The size field is filled for only some rows; it gives once, few, many or a size class.

>TRBV4-1|12|NA|NA|TRBJ1-6
TGCGCCAGCAGCCAAGCGAATTCACCCCTCCACTTT
CASSQANSPLHF
>TRBV11-2|16|TRBD1|few|TRBJ2-2
TGTGCCAGCAGCCTAACAGGGGTATCGAGAACCGGGGAGCTGTTTTTT
CASSLTGVSRTGELFF
>TRBV7-2|17|TRBD2|NA|TRBJ2-3
TGTGCCAGCAGCTTAGCGCACACTAGCGGGTACACAGATACGCAGTATTTT
CASSLAHTSGYTDTQYF
>TRBV27|16|NA|many|TRBJ2-7
TGTGCCAGCAGTTTATCCGGAGACCTACCCCTGGGCGAGCAGTACTTC
CASSLSGDLPLGEQYF
>TRBV24-1|12|NA|few|TRBJ2-2
TGTGCCACCAGTCGGAACACCGGGGAGCTGTTTTTT
CATSRNTGELFF
>TRBV5-1|14|NA|many|TRBJ1-1
TGTGCCAGCAGCTTGGCCCCGGGGAACACTGAAGCTTTCTTT
CASSLAPGNTEAFF
>TRBV5-1|13|NA|many|TRBJ1-1
TGTGCCAGCAGCTTATACCGGAACACTGAAGCTTTCTTT
CASSLYRNTEAFF
>TRBV4-1|15|TRBD1|many|TRBJ1-4
TGCGCCAGCAGCCCGACAGGGGGCGCTTTTGAAAAACTGTTTTTT
CASSPTGGAFEKLFF
>TRBV5-1|14|NA|NA|TRBJ2-1
TGCGCCAGCAGCTTGGGTGGGACAACTATTGAGCAGTTCTTC
CASSLGGTTIEQFF
>TRBV12-3/TRBV12-4|12|NA|NA|TRBJ2-7
TGTGCCAGCACCTCGGCTCACGGCGAGCAGTACTTC
CASTSAHGEQYF
>TRBV10-3|17|NA|NA|TRBJ2-6
TGTGCCATCAGCACCTTTTCGGCGCTCTCTGGGGCCAACGTCCTGACTTTC
CAISTFSALSGANVLTF
>TRBV20-1|17|NA|many|TRBJ2-1
TGCAGTGCTAGCGGCGGGACAACATCCCTTTCCTACAATGAGCAGTTCTTC
CSASGGTTSLSYNEQFF
>TRBV12-3/TRBV12-4|11|NA|many|TRBJ2-1
TGTGCCAGCACTAGAGCTGGTGAGCAGTTCTTC
CASTRAGEQFF
>TRBV29-1|14|TRBD1|many|TRBJ1-1
TGCAGCGTCCAACCCGGGACAGGGGCGCGAGAAGCTTTCTTT
CSVQPGTGAREAFF
>TRBV5-1|15|TRBD2|many|TRBJ2-1
TGCGCCAGCAGCTTGGGACTAGCGCCCTACAATGAGCAGTTCTTC
CASSLGLAPYNEQFF
>TRBV5-1|13|NA|NA|TRBJ2-7
TGCGCCAGCAGCTTACAGGGTCGGGACGAGCAGTACTTC
CASSLQGRDEQYF
>TRBV2|13|NA|NA|TRBJ1-5
TGTGCCAGCAGTGCCGACGAACCGCAGCCCCAGCATTTT
CASSADEPQPQHF
>TRBV12-3/TRBV12-4|13|NA|many|TRBJ2-1
TGTGCCACCCTCTCTCGGGGTTGGAGTGAGCAGTTCTTC
CATLSRGWSEQFF
>TRBV5-6|15|NA|few|TRBJ2-6
TGTGCCAGCAGCTTGGACGGGTACGGGGCCAACGTCCTGACTTTC
CASSLDGYGANVLTF
>TRBV5-1|15|NA|NA|TRBJ1-2
TGCGCCAGCAGCTTGGAAACGGGGTTGTGGTATGGCTACACCTTC
CASSLETGLWYGYTF
>TRBV20-1|13|TRBD2|many|TRBJ2-1
TGCAGTGAGGGGGTAGCGGGAAGGAATGAGCAGTTCTTC
CSEGVAGRNEQFF
>TRBV20-1|12|NA|few|TRBJ2-7
TGCAGTGCCACCACGGGGACCTACGAGCAGTACTTC
CSATTGTYEQYF
>TRBV27|10|NA|few|TRBJ2-7
TGTGCCAGCAGATCCTACGAGCAGTACTTC
CASRSYEQYF
>TRBV29-1|14|NA|many|TRBJ2-5
TGCAGCGCTGTCACCGGGAGCCGGGGAGAGACCCAGTACTTC
CSAVTGSRGETQYF
>TRBV6-6|14|TRBD1|many|TRBJ2-7
TGTGCCAGCAGTTACGCGGGACAGGGCTACGAGCAGTACTTC
CASSYAGQGYEQYF
>TRBV4-3|15|NA|few|TRBJ2-5
TGCGCCAGCAGCCAAGATTGGGGCCAAAAAGAGACCCAGTACTTC
CASSQDWGQKETQYF
>TRBV20-1|14|NA|few|TRBJ1-6
TGCAGTGCTAGGGCTGGGGGGACAAATTCACCCCTCCACTTT
CSARAGGTNSPLHF
>TRBV5-1|15|TRBD1|NA|TRBJ2-3
TGCGCCAGCAGCTTGGGGGGACAGCAGACAGATACGCAGTATTTT
CASSLGGQQTDTQYF
>TRBV5-1|14|TRBD2|many|TRBJ2-1
TGCGCCAGCAACCGGGACTACCCCGAAGATGAGCAGTTCTTC
CASNRDYPEDEQFF
>TRBV12-3/TRBV12-4|13|NA|many|TRBJ2-3
TGTGCCAGCAGTTTAAAGGGCCCAGGTACGCAGTATTTT
CASSLKGPGTQYF
>TRBV28|14|NA|once|TRBJ1-1
TGTGCCAGCAGTGTTACCCTCAAGAACACTGAAGCTTTCTTT
CASSVTLKNTEAFF
>TRBV5-1|14|NA|many|TRBJ2-4
TGCGCCAGCAGCCTCGATTCATCTCCCGACATTCAGTACTTC
CASSLDSSPDIQYF
>TRBV20-1|15|NA|NA|TRBJ2-2
TGCAGTGCTAGAGGGGGCGTAAAGAACACCGGGGAGCTTTTTTTT
CSARGGVKNTGELFF
>TRBV20-1|15|TRBD2|few|TRBJ2-2
TGCAGTGCTAGAGTGGCTAGCGGGGGCACCGGGGAGCTGTTTTTT
CSARVASGGTGELFF
>TRBV11-2|17|NA|few|TRBJ2-3
TGTGCCAGCAGCTCGCGGGTGGAGGCGCTAAGCACAGATACGCAGTATTTT
CASSSRVEALSTDTQYF
>TRBV19|16|TRBD2|NA|TRBJ2-2
TGTGCCAGTAACCTCGGACTAGCGGGAGGCACCGGGGAGCTGTTTTTT
CASNLGLAGGTGELFF
>TRBV12-3/TRBV12-4|12|NA|NA|TRBJ2-3
TGTGCCAGCAGCCCCGCAGCAGATACGCAGTATTTT
CASSPAADTQYF
>TRBV20-1|14|NA|many|TRBJ2-7
TGCAGTGCTAGCTTGGGGTTTCTCTCCTACGAGCAGTACTTC
CSASLGFLSYEQYF
>TRBV12-3/TRBV12-4|13|NA|many|TRBJ2-5
TGTGCCAGCAGGGACGGGGCGTTGGAGACCCAGTACTTC
CASRDGALETQYF
>TRBV6-5|15|NA|NA|TRBJ1-6
TGTGCCAGCAGGTGGACCCCTCGGGGGAATTCACCCCTCCACTTT
CASRWTPRGNSPLHF
>TRBV3-1|14|NA|few|TRBJ1-5
TGTGCCAGCAGCCAAGGTTTAGACAATCAGCCCCAGCATTTT
CASSQGLDNQPQHF
>TRBV15|13|NA|many|TRBJ2-7
TGTGCCACCAGCAGAGTACAGGTTGGCGAGCAGTACTTC
CATSRVQVGEQYF
>TRBV12-3/TRBV12-4|16|TRBD2|many|TRBJ2-2
TGTGCCAGCAGTTTATCTAGCGGGAGAGTGGCCGGGGAGCTGTTTTTT
CASSLSSGRVAGELFF
>TRBV6-2/TRBV6-3|13|TRBD1|few|TRBJ2-7
TGTGCCAGCAGAAGGGACAGGGTGGAGGAGCAGTACTTC
CASRRDRVEEQYF
>TRBV3-1|13|TRBD1|many|TRBJ2-1
TGTGCCAGCAAGGGGGCGTCCTACAATGAGCAGTTCTTC
CASKGASYNEQFF
>TRBV7-3|13|NA|NA|TRBJ2-1
TGTGCCAGCAACCCAGGGGGGGGAAATGAGCAGTTCTTC
CASNPGGGNEQFF
>TRBV18|14|NA|NA|TRBJ1-4
TGTGCCAGCTCCTACTTGCACAGCGGAGAAAAACTGTTTTTT
CASSYLHSGEKLFF
>TRBV7-2|15|NA|few|TRBJ2-5
TGTGCCAGCAGCTTTGAAGGGCATCCCTATGGGACCCAGTACTTC
CASSFEGHPYGTQYF
>TRBV5-6|15|NA|few|TRBJ1-3
TGTGCCAGCAGCTTGGAGGCAGGCTCTGGAAACACCATATATTTT
CASSLEAGSGNTIYF
>TRBV10-1|14|TRBD2|few|TRBJ2-3
TGCGCCAGCAGTGGGACTAGCGTGTCAGATACGCAGTATTTT
CASSGTSVSDTQYF
>TRBV6-1|16|NA|NA|TRBJ1-5
TGTGCCAGCAGTGAAATCTTTCGGGACAGCAATCAGCCCCAGCATTTT
CASSEIFRDSNQPQHF
>TRBV30|14|NA|NA|TRBJ1-5
TGTGCCTGGAGTGTACCCCATAGCAATCAGCCCCAGCATTTT
CAWSVPHSNQPQHF
>TRBV24-1|14|NA|NA|TRBJ1-2
TGTGCCACCAGTGATTCCACAGGAGACTATGGCTACACCTTC
CATSDSTGDYGYTF